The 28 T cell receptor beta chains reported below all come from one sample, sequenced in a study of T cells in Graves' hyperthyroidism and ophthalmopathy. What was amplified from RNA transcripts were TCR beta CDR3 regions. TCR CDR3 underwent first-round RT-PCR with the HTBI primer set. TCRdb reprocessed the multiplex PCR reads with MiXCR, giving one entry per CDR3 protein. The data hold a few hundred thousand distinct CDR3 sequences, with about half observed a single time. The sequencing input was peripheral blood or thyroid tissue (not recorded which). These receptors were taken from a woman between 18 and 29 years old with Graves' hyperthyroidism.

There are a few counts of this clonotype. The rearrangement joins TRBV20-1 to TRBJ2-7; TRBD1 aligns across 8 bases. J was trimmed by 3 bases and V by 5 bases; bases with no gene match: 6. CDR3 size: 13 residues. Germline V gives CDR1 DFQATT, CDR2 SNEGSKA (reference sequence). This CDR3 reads CSAADRDLYEQYF. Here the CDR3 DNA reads TGCAGTGCTGCGGACAGGGACCTCTACGAGCAGTACTTC.

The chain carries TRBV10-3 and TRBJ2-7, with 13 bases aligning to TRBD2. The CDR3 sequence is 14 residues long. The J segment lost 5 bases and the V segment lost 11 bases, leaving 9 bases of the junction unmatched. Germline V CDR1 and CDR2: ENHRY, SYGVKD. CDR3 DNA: TGTGCCGCGGGCGGAGGGACTAGCGGGAACGAGCAGTACTTC. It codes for CAAGGGTSGNEQYF.

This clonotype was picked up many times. CDR3 bases: TGCGCCTGCGGGACAGTTAACACTGAAGCTTTCTTT. Its translation: CACGTVNTEAFF. The rearrangement joins TRBV10-2 to TRBJ1-1; 7 bases match TRBD1. V dropped 11 bases and J dropped 2; count of bases not matched to a gene: 5. This CDR3 is built from 12 residues. Germline V gives CDR1 WSHSY, CDR2 SAAADI.

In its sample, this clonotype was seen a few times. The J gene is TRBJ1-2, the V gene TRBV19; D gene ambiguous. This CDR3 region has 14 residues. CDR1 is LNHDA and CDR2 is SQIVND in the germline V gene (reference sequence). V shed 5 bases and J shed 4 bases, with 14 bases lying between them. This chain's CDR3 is CASSLPRRFYGYTF. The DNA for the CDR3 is TGTGCCAGTAGTCTGCCCCGGAGGTTCTATGGCTACACCTTC.

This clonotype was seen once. CDR3 protein: CASGRPGTSGKETQYF. For the CDR3, the DNA is TGTGCTAGTGGCCGTCCGGGGACTAGCGGGAAAGAGACCCAGTACTTC. V gene TRBV12-5 combines with J gene TRBJ2-5, with 13 bases aligning to TRBD2. Trimming took 6 bases from V and 3 from J; bases not matched to a gene: 7. CDR1 LGHNT and CDR2 FRNRAP come from the germline V gene. The CDR3 spans 16 residues.

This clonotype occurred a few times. CDR3 in amino acids: CASMLREGLSGNTIYF. The CDR3, as DNA: TGTGCCAGCATGCTACGGGAGGGGCTCTCTGGAAACACCATATATTTT. The gene calls are TRBV2 and TRBJ1-3; D is possibly TRBD1 (5 bases). Germline V gene data show CDR1 as SNHLY and CDR2 as FYNNEI. The CDR3 sequence is 16 residues long. Trimming pared 7 bases from V and 0 bases from J, leaving 16 bases between.

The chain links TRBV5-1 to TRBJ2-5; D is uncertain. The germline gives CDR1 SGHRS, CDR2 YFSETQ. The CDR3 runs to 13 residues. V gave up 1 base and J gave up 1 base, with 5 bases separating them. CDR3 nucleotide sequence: TGCGCCAGCAGCTTGAACGGCCAAGAGACCCAGTACTTC. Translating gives CASSLNGQETQYF. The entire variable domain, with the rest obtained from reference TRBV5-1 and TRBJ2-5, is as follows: KAGVTQTPRYLIKTRGQQVTLSCSPISGHRSVSWYQQTPGQGLQFLFEYFSETQRNKGNFPGRFSGRQFSNSRSEMNVSTLELGDSALYLCASSLNGQETQYFGPGTRLLVL.

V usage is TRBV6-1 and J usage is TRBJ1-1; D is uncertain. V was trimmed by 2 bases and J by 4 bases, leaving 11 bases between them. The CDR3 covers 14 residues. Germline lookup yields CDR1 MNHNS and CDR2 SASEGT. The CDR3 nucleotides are TGTGCCAGCAGTGAACTGCCGGGGAGCACTGAAGCTTTCTTT. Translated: CASSELPGSTEAFF.

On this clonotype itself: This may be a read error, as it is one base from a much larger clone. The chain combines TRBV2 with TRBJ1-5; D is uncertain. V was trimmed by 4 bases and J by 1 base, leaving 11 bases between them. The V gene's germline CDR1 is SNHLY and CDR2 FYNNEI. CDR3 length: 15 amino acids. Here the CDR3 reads CASSADGGSNQPQHF. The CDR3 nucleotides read TGTGCCAGCAGTGCGGACGGCGGGAGCAATCAGCCCCAGCATTTT.

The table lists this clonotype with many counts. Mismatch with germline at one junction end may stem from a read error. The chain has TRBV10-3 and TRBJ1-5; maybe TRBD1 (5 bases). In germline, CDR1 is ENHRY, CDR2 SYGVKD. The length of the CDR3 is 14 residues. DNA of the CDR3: TGTGCCAGCAGTCCTAGGGACCGGGATCAGCCCCAGCATTTT. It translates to CASSPRDRDQPQHF.

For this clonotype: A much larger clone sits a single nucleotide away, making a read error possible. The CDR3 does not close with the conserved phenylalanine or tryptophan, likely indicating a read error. CDR3 protein: CASSLARLAVNYEQYY. In DNA, the CDR3 is TGTGCCAGCAGCTTAGCGCGTCTAGCGGTGAACTACGAGCAGTACTAC. The chain carries TRBV7-8 and TRBJ2-7; TRBD2 agrees at 7 bases. CDR1 is SGHVS and CDR2 is FQNEAQ in the germline V gene. The CDR3 runs 16 residues. V trimming: 0 bases; J trimming: 3 bases; junction bases outside the gene matches: 8.

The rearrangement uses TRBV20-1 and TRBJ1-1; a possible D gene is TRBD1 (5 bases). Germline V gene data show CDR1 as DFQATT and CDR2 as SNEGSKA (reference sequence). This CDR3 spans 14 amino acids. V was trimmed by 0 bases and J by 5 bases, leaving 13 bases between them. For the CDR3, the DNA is TGCAGTGCTAGAGAAGGACACCCGAGGACTGAAGCTTTCTTT. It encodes CSAREGHPRTEAFF.

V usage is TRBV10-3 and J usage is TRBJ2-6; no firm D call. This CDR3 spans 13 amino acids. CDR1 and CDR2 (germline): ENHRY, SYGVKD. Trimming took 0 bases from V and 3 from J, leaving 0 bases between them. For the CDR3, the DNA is TGTGCCATCAGTGAGTCTGGGGCCAACGTCCTGACTTTC. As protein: CAISESGANVLTF.

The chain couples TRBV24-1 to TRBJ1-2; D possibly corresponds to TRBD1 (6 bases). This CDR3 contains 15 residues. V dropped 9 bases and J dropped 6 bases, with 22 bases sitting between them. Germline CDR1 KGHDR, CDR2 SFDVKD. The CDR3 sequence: CATQGTGKYGDGYTF. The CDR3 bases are TGTGCCACCCAAGGTACAGGGAAATACGGGGATGGCTACACCTTC.

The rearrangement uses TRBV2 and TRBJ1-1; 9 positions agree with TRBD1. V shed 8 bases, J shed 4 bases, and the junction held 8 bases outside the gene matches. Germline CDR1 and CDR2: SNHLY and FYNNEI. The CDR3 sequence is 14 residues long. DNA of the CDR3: TGTGCCAGCTCAGGACAGGGGAGGGGCACTGAAGCTTTCTTT. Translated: CASSGQGRGTEAFF.

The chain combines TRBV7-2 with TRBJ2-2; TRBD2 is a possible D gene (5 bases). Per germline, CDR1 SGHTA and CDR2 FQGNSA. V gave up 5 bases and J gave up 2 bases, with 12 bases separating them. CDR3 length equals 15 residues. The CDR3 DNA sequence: TGTGCCAGCAGCGTAGGGAGCGCAAACACCGGGGAGCTGTTTTTT. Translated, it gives CASSVGSANTGELFF.

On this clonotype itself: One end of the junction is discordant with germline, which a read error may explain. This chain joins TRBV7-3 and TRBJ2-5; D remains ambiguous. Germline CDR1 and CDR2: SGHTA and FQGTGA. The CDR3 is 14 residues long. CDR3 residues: CASGLSPASETQYF. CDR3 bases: TGTGCCAGCGGCTTAAGCCCCGCGTCCGAGACCCAGTACTTC. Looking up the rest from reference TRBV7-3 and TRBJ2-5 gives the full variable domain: GAGVSQTPSNKVTEKGKYVELRCDPISGHTALYWYRQSLGQGPEFLIYFQGTGAADDSGLPNDRFFAVRPEGSVSTLKIQRTERGDSAVYLCASGLSPASETQYFGPGTRLLVL.

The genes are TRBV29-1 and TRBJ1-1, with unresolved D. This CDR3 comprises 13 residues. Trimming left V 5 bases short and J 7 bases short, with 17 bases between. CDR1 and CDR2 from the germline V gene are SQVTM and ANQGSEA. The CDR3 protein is CSVRNVRDREAFF. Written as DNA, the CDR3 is TGCAGCGTTCGTAACGTGAGGGATCGTGAAGCTTTCTTT.

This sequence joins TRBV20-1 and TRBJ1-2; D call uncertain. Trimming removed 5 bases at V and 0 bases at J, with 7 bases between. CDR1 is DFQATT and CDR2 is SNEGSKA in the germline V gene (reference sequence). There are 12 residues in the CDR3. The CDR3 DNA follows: TGCAGTGCTGAACGCTCTAACTATGGCTACACCTTC. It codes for CSAERSNYGYTF.

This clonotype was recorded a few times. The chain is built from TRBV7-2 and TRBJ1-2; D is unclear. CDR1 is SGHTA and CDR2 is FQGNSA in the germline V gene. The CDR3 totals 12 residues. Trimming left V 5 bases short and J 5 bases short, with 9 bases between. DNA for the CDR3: TGTGCCAGCAGCCCATTGACATATGGCTACACCTTC. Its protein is CASSPLTYGYTF.

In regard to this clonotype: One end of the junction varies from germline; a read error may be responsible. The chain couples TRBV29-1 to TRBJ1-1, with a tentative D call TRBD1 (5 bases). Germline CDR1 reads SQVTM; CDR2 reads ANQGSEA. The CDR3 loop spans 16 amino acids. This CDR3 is CSVELPWSAGGFLLSF. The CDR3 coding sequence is TGCAGCGTTGAGCTCCCATGGTCGGCCGGGGGATTTCTCCTCTCCTTT. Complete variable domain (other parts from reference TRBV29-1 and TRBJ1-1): SAVISQKPSRDICQRGTSLTIQCQVDSQVTMMFWYRQQPGQSLTLIATANQGSEATYESGFVIDKFPISRPNLTFSTLTVSNMSPEDSSIYLCSVELPWSAGGFLLSFGQGTRLTVV.

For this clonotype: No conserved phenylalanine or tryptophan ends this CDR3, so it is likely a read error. The CDR3 protein is CASSSPGLYDYTL. The CDR3 DNA reads TGTGCCAGCAGCTCCCCGGGTCTCTATGACTACACCCTC. The chain joins TRBV7-9 to TRBJ1-2, with D hard to call. The CDR3 loop spans 13 amino acids. Germline V CDR1 and CDR2: SEHNR, FQNEAQ (reference sequence).

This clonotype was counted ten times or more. The CDR3: CASSGLSGQYTEAFF. The CDR3 DNA reads TGTGCCAGCAGCGGCCTCTCGGGACAGTACACTGAAGCTTTCTTT. The gene calls are TRBV9 and TRBJ1-1, with 7 nucleotides matching TRBD1. This CDR3 spans 15 amino acids. Germline V gene sequence: CDR1 SGDLS, CDR2 YYNGEE. With V trimmed by 3 bases and J by 3 bases, 8 bases remained unmatched.

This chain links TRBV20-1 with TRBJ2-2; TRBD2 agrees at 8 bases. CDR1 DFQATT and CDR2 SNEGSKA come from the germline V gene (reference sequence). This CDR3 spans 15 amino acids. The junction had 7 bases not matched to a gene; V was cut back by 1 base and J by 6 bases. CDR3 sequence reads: CSARAAGVFPGELFF. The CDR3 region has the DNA TGCAGTGCTAGAGCAGCGGGAGTATTTCCCGGGGAGCTGTTTTTT.

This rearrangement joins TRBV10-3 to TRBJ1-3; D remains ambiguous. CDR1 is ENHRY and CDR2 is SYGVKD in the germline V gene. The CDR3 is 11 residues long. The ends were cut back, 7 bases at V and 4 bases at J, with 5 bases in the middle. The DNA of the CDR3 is TGTGCCATCAACGAAGGAAACACCATATATTTT. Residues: CAINEGNTIYF.

CDR3: CASSSPRAREQYF. In DNA form, the CDR3 reads TGTGCCAGCAGCTCCCCTAGGGCGAGGGAGCAGTACTTC. The chain combines TRBV7-9 with TRBJ2-7; D gene uncertain. V lost 4 bases and J lost 7, with 14 bases in between. The germline V gene has CDR1 SEHNR and CDR2 FQNEAQ (reference sequence). The CDR3 spans 13 residues. Variable domain in full (rest from reference TRBV7-9 and TRBJ2-7): DTGVSQNPRHKITKRGQNVTFRCDPISEHNRLYWYRQTLGQGPEFLTYFQNEAQLEKSRLLSDRFSAERPKGSFSTLEIQRTEQGDSAMYLCASSSPRAREQYFGPGTRLTVT.

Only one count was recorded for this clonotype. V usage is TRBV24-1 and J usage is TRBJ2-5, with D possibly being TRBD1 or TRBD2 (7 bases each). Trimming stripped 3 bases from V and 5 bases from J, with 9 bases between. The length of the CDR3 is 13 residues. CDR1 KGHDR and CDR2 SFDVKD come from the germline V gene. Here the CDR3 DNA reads TGTGCCACCAGTGATCAGGGGGGGGAGACCCAGTACTTC. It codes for CATSDQGGETQYF.

The DNA for the CDR3 is TGTGCCCGAGCCTGGGCAGGGGGCAATCAGCCCCAGCATTTT. This gives the protein CARAWAGGNQPQHF. This rearrangement joins TRBV2 to TRBJ1-5, with a weak D call TRBD1 (6 bases). CDR3 length: 14 amino acids. Germline-derived CDR1 and CDR2 are SNHLY and FYNNEI. Trimming pared 11 bases from V and 2 bases from J, leaving 16 bases between.